This TCR beta chain appears in the sequencing data of a study of identical twins. General observations from the study: Invariant MAIT and iNKT cells are populations that could partly confound zero-insertion analyses. Monozygotic twins shared more out-of-frame TCR alpha than recombination models predicted.

Everyone who donated was a healthy Caucasian. The germline gives CDR1 SGHVS, CDR2 FQNEAQ. This CDR3 has 17 residues. Trimming removed 4 bases from V and 3 bases from J, with 18 bases in between. TCRdb used MiXCR to reprocess the 5' RACE reads, holding one entry per CDR3 protein. The table lists 1.5 million to 2 million distinct CDR3 sequences, 25% to 35% of them singletons. Points on this clonotype: Its target is not known.

The V call is TRBV7-8, the J call TRBJ2-2, with D perhaps TRBD1 or TRBD2 (5 bases each). The sample consisted of cord blood. This receptor was taken from a newborn girl in good health. CDR3 nucleotides: TGTGCCAGCAGCTCCGGCCGGGACCCAACCTACACCGGGGAGCTGTTTTTT. It codes for CASSSGRDPTYTGELFF.